Given below is one TCR beta chain in context. The sample belongs to a study of CD8 T cells in ankylosing spondylitis. This CDR3 comprises 16 residues. Germline V lookup: CDR1 LGHDT, CDR2 YNNKEL (reference sequence). V gave up 4 bases and J gave up 3 bases, with 16 bases separating them. Quantitative barcoded 5'-RACE was used to prepare TCR beta libraries. MiXCR, applied by TCRdb to the 5' RACE reads, yields one record per CDR3 protein. The sample shows more than 200,000 distinct CDR3 sequences, about 24% of them seen only once. This sequence was found in a male donor with ankylosing spondylitis or in good health (not recorded which). The genes are TRBV3-1 and TRBJ2-1, with a weak D call TRBD2 (6 bases). The sequenced sample consisted of blood, either unsorted or a sorted T cell fraction (not recorded which). The CDR3 protein is CASSPRLVSVYNEQFF. CDR3 coding DNA: TGTGCCAGCAGCCCCAGACTAGTTTCCGTCTACAATGAGCAGTTCTTC.